The 13 T cell receptor beta chains reported below all come from one sample, sequenced in a study of T cell responses to AZD1222 COVID-19 vaccine. This table comes from immunoSEQ multiplex PCR, and its TCRdb copy is limited to in-frame clones, with some not included. The sample contains about 110,000 clones, 85% to 90% of which appear only once. Material: peripheral blood, obtained 28 days after the second AZD1222 dose. All receptors come from an adult who received the AZD1222 COVID-19 vaccine.

The rearrangement joins TRBV19 to TRBJ1-2; D is undetermined. Between the trimmed V and J ends, which lost 4 bases and 4 bases, there was a span of 19 bases. Germline assignment: CDR1 LNHDA and CDR2 SQIVND (reference sequence). This CDR3 region has 16 residues. The CDR3 DNA is TGTGCCAGTAGTACAGATCATCGGAGGGTGGGCTATGGCTACACCTTC. Translation: CASSTDHRRVGYGYTF.

The chain combines TRBV28 with TRBJ2-7, with D hard to call. V shed 4 bases and J shed 3 bases, with 13 bases lying between them. In germline, CDR1 is MDHEN, CDR2 SYDVKM. This CDR3 has 14 amino acids. The CDR3 protein is CASSSPPVYYEQYF. CDR3 nucleotide sequence: TGTGCCAGCAGTTCCCCCCCGGTCTACTACGAGCAGTACTTC.

This chain connects TRBV6-5 to TRBJ1-5, with a weak D call TRBD1 (5 bases). Germline V gives CDR1 MNHEY, CDR2 SVGAGI. Trimming cost V 6 bases and J 6 bases, with 9 bases left between them. This CDR3 is 12 amino acids long. The DNA of the CDR3 is TGTGCCAGCAGGGTCGGGGGTCAGCCCCAGCATTTT. It encodes CASRVGGQPQHF.

The sample holds a few counts of this clone. V is TRBV7-2 and J is TRBJ2-7, with TRBD2 as a possible D gene (5 bases). Germline V gene lookup returns CDR1 SGHTA and CDR2 FQGNSA. Trimming pared 2 bases from V and 3 bases from J, leaving 8 bases between. The CDR3 spans 13 residues. CDR3 residues: CASSLREGYEQYF. The CDR3, as DNA: TGTGCCAGCAGCTTACGGGAAGGCTACGAGCAGTACTTC.

The chain combines TRBV19 with TRBJ2-6; no definite D call. Trimming pared 5 bases from V and 0 bases from J, leaving 8 bases between. The CDR3 has 15 amino acids. CDR1 and CDR2 from the germline V gene are LNHDA and SQIVND (reference sequence). CDR3 amino acids: CASSSISSGANVLTF. Written as DNA, the CDR3 is TGTGCCAGTAGTTCCATTAGCTCTGGGGCCAACGTCCTGACTTTC.

This clone appeared a few times. This chain connects TRBV15 to TRBJ2-7, with D possibly being TRBD1 (7 bases). The length of the CDR3 is 14 residues. The germline gives CDR1 LNHNV, CDR2 YYDKDF (reference sequence). Trimming left V 5 bases short and J 4 bases short, with 15 bases between. The CDR3 protein is CATSVGGGGYEQYF. The CDR3 DNA reads as TGTGCCACCAGCGTTGGAGGGGGCGGATACGAGCAGTACTTC.

This chain uses TRBV6-4 with TRBJ2-7; 7 bases map to TRBD2. CDR1 and CDR2 (germline): MRHNA, SNTAGT. This CDR3 contains 17 residues. The V and J ends lost 5 bases and 4 bases, in that order; junction bases with no gene match: 17. As DNA, the CDR3 is TGTGCCAGCAGTTCCCGGTGGGCTAGCGGAGAGAATTACGAGCAGTACTTC. Amino acids: CASSSRWASGENYEQYF.

The V gene is TRBV7-6, the J gene TRBJ1-1; tentatively, D is TRBD1 (5 bases). With 1 base removed from V and 0 bases from J, the gap between germline ends came to 9 bases. Germline CDR1 and CDR2: SGHVS and FNYEAQ. The CDR3 spans 15 residues. Here the CDR3 DNA reads TGTGCCAGCAGCTTAGGGGGGGGAGTGAACACTGAAGCTTTCTTT. Residues: CASSLGGGVNTEAFF.

This chain connects TRBV3-1 (or the pseudogene TRBV3-2) to TRBJ1-2; TRBD1 matches 7 bases. Trimming cost V 3 bases and J 4 bases; bases outside gene matches: 8. This CDR3 has 15 residues. CDR1 is LGHDT, CDR2 YNNKEL, per germline (reference sequence). CDR3 in amino acids: CASSHLGQSIYGYTF. The DNA of the CDR3 is TGTGCCAGCAGCCACCTGGGACAGTCTATCTATGGCTACACCTTC.

The gene calls are TRBV6-6 and TRBJ1-2; 7 positions match TRBD1. CDR1 is MNHNY, CDR2 SVGAGI, per germline (reference sequence). The CDR3 loop spans 16 amino acids. J gave up 0 bases and V 2 bases, and 6 bases lay outside the gene matches. Here the CDR3 DNA reads TGTGCCAGCAGTTACCCAGGGACAGCAGCTAACTATGGCTACACCTTC. It is translated as CASSYPGTAANYGYTF.

The V call is TRBV19, the J call TRBJ1-5; 7 bases are shared with TRBD1. V was clipped by 5 bases and J by 3 bases; unmatched bases: 10. The CDR3 loop spans 16 amino acids. Germline V lookup: CDR1 LNHDA, CDR2 SQIVND (reference sequence). The CDR3, as DNA: TGTGCCAGTAGTCCGCAGACAGGGTCTTTCAATCAGCCCCAGCATTTT. Its protein is CASSPQTGSFNQPQHF.

The chain carries TRBV25-1 and TRBJ2-5; 7 bases agree with TRBD1. This CDR3 is built from 15 residues. The J segment lost 5 bases and the V segment lost 0 bases, leaving 6 bases of the junction unmatched. Germline V gives CDR1 MGHDK, CDR2 SYGVNS. For the CDR3, the DNA is TGTGCCAGCAGTGAATATGAGGGGGCGAGGGAGACCCAGTACTTC. This codes for CASSEYEGARETQYF.

The V and J genes are TRBV4-2 and TRBJ2-3, with 8 bases matching TRBD2. The germline V gene has CDR1 LGHNA and CDR2 YNFKEQ. The CDR3 is 16 amino acids. The J segment lost 3 bases and the V segment lost 1 base, leaving 6 bases of the junction unmatched. CDR3 protein: CASSQVSGGPTDTQYF. CDR3 bases: TGTGCCAGCAGCCAAGTGTCGGGAGGGCCGACAGATACGCAGTATTTT.